Below are 16 T cell receptor beta chains sequenced from a single sample in a study of cytomegalovirus exposure and HLA in healthy donors. PCR employed 60 Vbeta and 13 Jbeta primers. Repertoires were generated with immunoSEQ multiplex PCR, while TCRdb's copy carries only in-frame clones and drops some. The sample includes some 130,000 clones, around four fifths of them seen just once. Sequences were obtained from PBMCs. These receptor sequences come from a male donor in good health and CMV-seropositive.

This clone was seen more than once but under ten times. This chain joins TRBV2 and TRBJ1-5; D unresolved. With 1 base removed from V and 6 bases from J, the gap between germline ends came to 13 bases. Germline assignment: CDR1 SNHLY and CDR2 FYNNEI. The CDR3 is 15 amino acids. CDR3 in amino acids: CASSEDARAGQPQHF. CDR3 in DNA: TGTGCCAGCAGTGAAGATGCTCGCGCTGGTCAGCCCCAGCATTTT.

The chain links TRBV27 to TRBJ1-6; weak D call: TRBD1 (5 bases). Germline lookup yields CDR1 MNHEY and CDR2 SMNVEV (reference sequence). The germline V and J ends were trimmed by 2 bases and 6 bases, with 8 bases remaining between them. The CDR3 has 14 residues. Here the CDR3 DNA reads TGTGCCAGCAGTTTAGGGGCAGCTAATTCACCCCTCCACTTT. Protein sequence: CASSLGAANSPLHF.

The V gene is TRBV18, the J gene TRBJ1-2, with TRBD1 identical over 9 bases. This CDR3 is built from 16 residues. Germline V gene lookup returns CDR1 KGHSH and CDR2 LQKENI. Trimming cost V 1 base and J 4 bases; bases outside gene matches: 7. CDR3 in DNA: TGTGCCAGCTCACCACTCGACAGGGGGGAATCCTATGGCTACACCTTC. Protein sequence: CASSPLDRGESYGYTF.

This chain uses TRBV7-9 with TRBJ2-1; 7 bases match TRBD2. V shed 5 bases and J 8 bases; nucleotides not matched to a gene: 15. The germline V gene encodes CDR1 SEHNR and CDR2 FQNEAQ (reference sequence). The CDR3 is 16 amino acids. DNA of the CDR3: TGTGCCAGCAGCCAGACTGGGCGCGGGAGTATTGATGAGCAGTTCTTC. Translated, it gives CASSQTGRGSIDEQFF.

V and J are TRBV12-5 and TRBJ2-7, with D perhaps matching TRBD1 (6 bases). V lost 0 bases to trimming and J lost 0 bases, with 12 bases between them. Germline values: CDR1 LGHNT, CDR2 FRNRAP. The CDR3 is 16 residues long. The CDR3 DNA follows: TGTGCTAGTGGTTTGGTAGCCAGGGGATACTCCTACGAGCAGTACTTC. Protein product: CASGLVARGYSYEQYF.

The gene calls are TRBV6-4 and TRBJ2-3; weak D call: TRBD2 (6 bases). This CDR3 contains 15 residues. Germline-derived CDR1 and CDR2 are MRHNA and SNTAGT. Trimming cost V 0 bases and J 2 bases, with 9 bases left between them. The CDR3 sequence is CASSDSGGTTDTQYF. In DNA form, the CDR3 reads TGTGCCAGCAGTGACTCTGGAGGGACCACAGATACGCAGTATTTT.

This clone showed up just a few times. This chain links TRBV4-1 with TRBJ1-1, with D perhaps TRBD1 (5 bases). The germline V gene encodes CDR1 MGHRA and CDR2 YSYEKL. The CDR3 has 14 amino acids. Between the trimmed V and J ends, which lost 3 bases and 1 base, there was a span of 9 bases. CDR3 DNA sequence: TGCGCCAGCAGCCAGGTGACAGAGAACACTGAAGCTTTCTTT. This translates into CASSQVTENTEAFF.

This chain uses TRBV5-1 with TRBJ1-4; D not certain. Germline CDR1 is SGHRS and CDR2 is YFSETQ. This CDR3 has 15 residues. Trimming left V 0 bases short and J 0 bases short, with 6 bases between. The CDR3 sequence: CASSLDVATNEKLFF. The CDR3, as DNA: TGCGCCAGCAGCTTGGATGTAGCAACTAATGAAAAACTGTTTTTT.

The chain is built from TRBV18 and TRBJ1-5; weak D call: TRBD1 (6 bases). V lost 3 bases, J lost 3 bases, and 9 bases lay in between. The CDR3 totals 14 residues. Germline V gene lookup returns CDR1 KGHSH and CDR2 LQKENI. CDR3 coding DNA: TGTGCCAGCTCACCGGACAGCAACAATCAGCCCCAGCATTTT. Protein product: CASSPDSNNQPQHF.

V gene TRBV11-2 combines with J gene TRBJ2-7; 8 bases line up with TRBD1. Germline trimming cut 4 bases from V and 4 bases from J; bases unmatched to any gene: 18. This CDR3 comprises 18 residues. Germline CDR1 is SGHAT and CDR2 is FQNNGV. The CDR3 here is CASSYAMTGVLAGYEQYF. The CDR3 DNA sequence: TGTGCCAGCAGCTATGCGATGACAGGGGTTCTAGCCGGTTACGAGCAGTACTTC.

The rearrangement links TRBV7-6 to TRBJ2-2; the match to TRBD2 covers 12 bases. V lost 4 bases to trimming and J lost 7 bases; unmatched junction nucleotides: 10. The CDR3 loop spans 17 amino acids. CDR1 is SGHVS and CDR2 is FNYEAQ in the germline V gene. The CDR3 reads CASSSRLAGAFGGELFF. The DNA of the CDR3 is TGTGCCAGCAGCTCAAGACTAGCGGGAGCATTTGGCGGGGAGCTGTTTTTT.

The genes are TRBV5-1 and TRBJ1-3, with a weak D call TRBD1 (6 bases). V dropped 4 bases and J dropped 5 bases, with 16 bases sitting between them. The CDR3 runs 15 residues. The germline V gene has CDR1 SGHRS and CDR2 YFSETQ. CDR3 residues: CASSNGRGGRNTIYF. Here the CDR3 DNA reads TGCGCCAGCAGCAACGGAAGGGGGGGGAGAAACACCATATATTTT.

The J gene is TRBJ1-2, the V gene TRBV7-9, with 7 bases aligning to TRBD1. From germline, CDR1 is SEHNR and CDR2 FQNEAQ (reference sequence). V lost 1 base to trimming and J lost 0 bases; unmatched junction nucleotides: 2. This CDR3 is built from 15 residues. The CDR3 reads CASSLGDRTNYGYTF. In DNA form, the CDR3 reads TGTGCCAGCAGCTTAGGGGACAGAACTAACTATGGCTACACCTTC.

The chain joins TRBV18 to TRBJ1-1, with 7 bases aligning to TRBD1. This CDR3 spans 15 amino acids. J gave up 1 base and V 4 bases, and 6 bases lay outside the gene matches. CDR1 KGHSH and CDR2 LQKENI come from the germline V gene. CDR3 nucleotides: TGTGCCAGCTCACTCCGGGACAGTCAGAACACTGAAGCTTTCTTT. Its translation: CASSLRDSQNTEAFF.

V usage is TRBV9 and J usage is TRBJ2-5; 12 nucleotides match TRBD2. V was pared by 4 bases and J by 4 bases, with 2 bases of the junction left unmatched. Germline CDR1 reads SGDLS; CDR2 reads YYNGEE. The CDR3 totals 14 residues. This chain's CDR3 is CASSLTSGGETQYF. Here the CDR3 DNA reads TGTGCCAGCAGCTTGACTAGCGGGGGAGAGACCCAGTACTTC.

The chain links TRBV19 to TRBJ1-2, with 9 bases lining up with TRBD1. This CDR3 has 13 residues. Germline CDR1 LNHDA, CDR2 SQIVND (reference sequence). The V segment lost 6 bases and the J segment 5 bases; nucleotides outside the gene matches: 4. CDR3 protein: CASRRTGAYGYTF. For the CDR3, the DNA is TGTGCCAGTAGAAGGACAGGGGCATATGGCTACACCTTC.